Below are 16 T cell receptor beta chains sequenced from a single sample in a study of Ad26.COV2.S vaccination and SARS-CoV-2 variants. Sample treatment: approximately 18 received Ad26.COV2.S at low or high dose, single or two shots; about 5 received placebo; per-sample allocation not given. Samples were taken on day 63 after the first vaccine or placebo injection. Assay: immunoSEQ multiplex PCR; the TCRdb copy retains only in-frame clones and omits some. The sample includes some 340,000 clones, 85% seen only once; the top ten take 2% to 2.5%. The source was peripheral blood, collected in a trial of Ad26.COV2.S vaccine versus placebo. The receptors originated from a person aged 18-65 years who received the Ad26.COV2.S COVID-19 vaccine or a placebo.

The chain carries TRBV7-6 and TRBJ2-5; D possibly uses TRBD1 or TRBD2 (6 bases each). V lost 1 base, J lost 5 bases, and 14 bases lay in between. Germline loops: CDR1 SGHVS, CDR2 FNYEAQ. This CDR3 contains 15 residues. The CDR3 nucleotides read TGTGCCAGCAGCTTAGTTAGGGGGGCCCGGGAGACCCAGTACTTC. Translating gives CASSLVRGARETQYF.

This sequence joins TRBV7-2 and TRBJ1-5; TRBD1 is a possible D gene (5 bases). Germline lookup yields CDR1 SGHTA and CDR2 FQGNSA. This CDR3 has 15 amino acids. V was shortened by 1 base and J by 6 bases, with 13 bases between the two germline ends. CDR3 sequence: CASSLGAREGQPQHF. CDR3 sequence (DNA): TGTGCCAGCAGCTTAGGCGCCAGGGAGGGTCAGCCCCAGCATTTT.

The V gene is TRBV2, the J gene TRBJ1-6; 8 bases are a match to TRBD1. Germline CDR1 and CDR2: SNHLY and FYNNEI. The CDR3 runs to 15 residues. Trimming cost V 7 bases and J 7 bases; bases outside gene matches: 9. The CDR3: CASIRTGTSNSPLHF. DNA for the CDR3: TGTGCCAGCATTCGGACAGGGACATCGAATTCACCCCTCCACTTT.

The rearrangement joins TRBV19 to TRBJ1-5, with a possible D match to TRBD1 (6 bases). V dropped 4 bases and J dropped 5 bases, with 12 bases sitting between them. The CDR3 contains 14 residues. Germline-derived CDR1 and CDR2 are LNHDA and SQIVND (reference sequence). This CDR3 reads CASSNTGSDQPQHF. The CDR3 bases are TGTGCCAGTAGTAACACAGGGTCGGATCAGCCCCAGCATTTT.

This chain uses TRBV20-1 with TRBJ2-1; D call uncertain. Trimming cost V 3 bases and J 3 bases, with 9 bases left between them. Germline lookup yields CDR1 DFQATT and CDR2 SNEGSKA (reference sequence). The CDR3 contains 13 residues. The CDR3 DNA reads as TGCAGTGCTAGTCTAACATTCTACAATGAGCAGTTCTTC. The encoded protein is CSASLTFYNEQFF.

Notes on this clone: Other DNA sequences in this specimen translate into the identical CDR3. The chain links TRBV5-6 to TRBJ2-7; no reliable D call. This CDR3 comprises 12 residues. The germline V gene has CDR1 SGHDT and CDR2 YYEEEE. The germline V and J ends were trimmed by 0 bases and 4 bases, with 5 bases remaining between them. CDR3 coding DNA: TGTGCCAGCAGCTTGGGAGGTTACGAGCAGTACTTC. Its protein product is CASSLGGYEQYF.

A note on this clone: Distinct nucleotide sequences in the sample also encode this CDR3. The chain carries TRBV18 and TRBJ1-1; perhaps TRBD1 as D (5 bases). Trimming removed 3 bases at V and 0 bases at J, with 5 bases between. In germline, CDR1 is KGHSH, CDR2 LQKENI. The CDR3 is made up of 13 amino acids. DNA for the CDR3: TGTGCCAGCTCACCGGGGGTGAACACTGAAGCTTTCTTT. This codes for CASSPGVNTEAFF.

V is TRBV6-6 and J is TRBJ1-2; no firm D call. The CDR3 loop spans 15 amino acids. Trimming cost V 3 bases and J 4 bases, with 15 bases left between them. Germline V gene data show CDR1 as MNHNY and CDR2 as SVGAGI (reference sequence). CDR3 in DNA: TGTGCCAGCAGTTATGCGGGAGGATTGGGCTATGGCTACACCTTC. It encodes CASSYAGGLGYGYTF.

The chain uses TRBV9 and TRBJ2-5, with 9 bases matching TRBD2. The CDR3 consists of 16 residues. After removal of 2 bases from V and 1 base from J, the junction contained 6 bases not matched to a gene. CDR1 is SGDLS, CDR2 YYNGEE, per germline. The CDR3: CASSVGIAGVQETQYF. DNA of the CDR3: TGTGCCAGCAGCGTCGGAATAGCGGGGGTCCAAGAGACCCAGTACTTC.

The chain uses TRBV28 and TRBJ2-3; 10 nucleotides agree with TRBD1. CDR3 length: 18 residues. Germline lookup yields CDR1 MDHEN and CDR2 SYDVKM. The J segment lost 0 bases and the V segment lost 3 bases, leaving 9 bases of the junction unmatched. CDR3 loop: CASSFRDRGLTSTDTQYF. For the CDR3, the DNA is TGTGCCAGCAGTTTCAGGGACAGGGGACTTACTAGCACAGATACGCAGTATTTT.

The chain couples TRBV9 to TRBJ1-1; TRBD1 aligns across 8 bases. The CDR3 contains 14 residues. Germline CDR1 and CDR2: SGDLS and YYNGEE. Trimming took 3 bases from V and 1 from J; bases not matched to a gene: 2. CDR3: CASSATGANTEAFF. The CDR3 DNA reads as TGTGCCAGCAGCGCGACAGGGGCGAACACTGAAGCTTTCTTT. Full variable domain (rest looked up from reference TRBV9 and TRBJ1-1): DSGVTQTPKHLITATGQRVTLRCSPRSGDLSVYWYQQSLDQGLQFLIQYYNGEERAKGNILERFSAQQFPDLHSELNLSSLELGDSALYFCASSATGANTEAFFGQGTRLTVV.

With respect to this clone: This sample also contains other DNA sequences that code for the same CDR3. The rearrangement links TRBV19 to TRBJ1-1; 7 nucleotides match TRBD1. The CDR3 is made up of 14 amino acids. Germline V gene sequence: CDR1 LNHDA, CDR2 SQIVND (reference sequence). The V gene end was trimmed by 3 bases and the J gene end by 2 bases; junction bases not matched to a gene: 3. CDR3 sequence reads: CASSIQGVNTEAFF. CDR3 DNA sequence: TGTGCCAGTAGTATTCAGGGGGTTAACACTGAAGCTTTCTTT.

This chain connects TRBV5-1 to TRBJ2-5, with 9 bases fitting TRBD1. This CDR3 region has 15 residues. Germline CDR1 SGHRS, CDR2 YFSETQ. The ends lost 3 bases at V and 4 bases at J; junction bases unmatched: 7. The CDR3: CASSSGTGLGETQYF. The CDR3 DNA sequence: TGCGCCAGCAGCTCTGGGACAGGGCTGGGAGAGACCCAGTACTTC.

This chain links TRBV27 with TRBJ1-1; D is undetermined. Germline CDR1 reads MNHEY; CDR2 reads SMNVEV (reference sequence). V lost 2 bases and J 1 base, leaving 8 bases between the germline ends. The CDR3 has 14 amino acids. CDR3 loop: CASSLPITNTEAFF. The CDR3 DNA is TGTGCCAGCAGTTTACCGATAACGAACACTGAAGCTTTCTTT.

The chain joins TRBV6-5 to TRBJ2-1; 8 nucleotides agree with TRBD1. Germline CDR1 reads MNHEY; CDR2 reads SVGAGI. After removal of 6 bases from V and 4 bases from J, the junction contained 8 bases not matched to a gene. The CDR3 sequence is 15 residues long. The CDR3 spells CASSPDRGLYNEQFF. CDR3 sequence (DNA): TGTGCCAGCAGCCCAGACAGGGGTCTATACAATGAGCAGTTCTTC.

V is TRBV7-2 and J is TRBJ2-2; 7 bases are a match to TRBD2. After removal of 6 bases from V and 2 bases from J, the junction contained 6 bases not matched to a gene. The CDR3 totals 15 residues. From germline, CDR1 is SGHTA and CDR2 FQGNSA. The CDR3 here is CASSSLAYNTGELFF. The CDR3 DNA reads TGTGCCAGCAGTTCACTAGCGTACAACACCGGGGAGCTGTTTTTT.